The 13 T cell receptor beta chains presented below share a single source sample, sequenced in a study of CD8+CD57+ T cells in acquired aplastic anemia. According to the study, genomic DNA was the template for TCR beta VDJ and CDR3 profiling. TCRdb itself ran the reads through MiXCR, one entry per CDR3 protein. The sample holds around 400,000 distinct CDR3 sequences, about two thirds seen once. Sequencing was carried out using sorted CD4+, CD8+, or CD8+CD57+ T cells (not recorded which) from PBMCs. The receptor set was obtained from a human donor in good health, serving as a control.

Notes on this clonotype: At one boundary the junction diverges from the germline segment, which might be a read error. CDR3 residues: CATSLTGTGELFF. The CDR3 DNA reads TGTGCCACCAGCCTTACTGGTACCGGGGAGCTGTTTTTT. The chain recombines TRBV3-1 with TRBJ2-2, with D hard to call. CDR3 length: 13 amino acids. Germline V CDR1 and CDR2: LGHDT, YNNKEL (reference sequence).

Notes on this clonotype: The limits of the CDR3 on the DNA are not certain, so only TCRdb's listed CDR3 is given. The V and J genes are TRBV7-2 and TRBJ1-6. CDR1 and CDR2 (germline): SGHTA, FQGNSA. The CDR3 length is 14 residues, termini included. The CDR3 loop reads CASSLESVQYFVQF.

The chain carries TRBV10-3 and TRBJ1-6, with 7 nucleotides matching TRBD1. The ends lost 6 bases at V and 10 bases at J; junction bases unmatched: 9. The CDR3 spans 14 residues. Germline-derived CDR1 and CDR2 are ENHRY and SYGVKD. CDR3 loop: CAIRSQGSRSPLHF. In DNA form, the CDR3 reads TGTGCCATCAGATCACAGGGGTCACGGTCACCCCTCCACTTT.

The chain joins TRBV7-9 to TRBJ2-7; D may correspond to TRBD1 or TRBD2 (5 bases each). This CDR3 has 13 amino acids. V shed 5 bases and J shed 5 bases, with 13 bases lying between them. Germline V gene data show CDR1 as SEHNR and CDR2 as FQNEAQ (reference sequence). CDR3 region: CASSLTGTHEQYF. The DNA for the CDR3 is TGTGCCAGCAGCCTCACCGGGACCCACGAGCAGTACTTC. Full variable domain (remainder filled in from reference TRBV7-9 and TRBJ2-7): DTGVSQNPRHKITKRGQNVTFRCDPISEHNRLYWYRQTLGQGPEFLTYFQNEAQLEKSRLLSDRFSAERPKGSFSTLEIQRTEQGDSAMYLCASSLTGTHEQYFGPGTRLTVT.

This chain connects TRBV29-1 to TRBJ2-1; D is possibly TRBD1 (7 bases). This CDR3 region has 13 residues. V was trimmed by 7 bases and J by 14 bases, leaving 24 bases between them. Germline CDR1 and CDR2: SQVTM and ANQGSEA. Written as DNA, the CDR3 is TGCAGCGCCAGCAGTTTAAGTGACAGGGAGGAGTTCTTC. It codes for CSASSLSDREEFF.

This chain joins TRBV12-3 or TRBV12-4 and TRBJ1-3, with D maybe TRBD1 (6 bases). There are 17 residues in the CDR3. Trimming cost V 6 bases and J 3 bases, with 21 bases left between them. The CDR3 is CASSLLVSGTYGNTIYF. For the CDR3, the DNA is TGTGCCAGCAGCCTCCTTGTATCGGGGACATATGGAAACACCATATATTTT.

There are many counts of this clonotype. V gene TRBV7-2 combines with J gene TRBJ2-5; tentative D call: TRBD2 (6 bases). Germline V gene lookup returns CDR1 SGHTA and CDR2 FQGNSA. The V and J ends lost 7 bases and 5 bases respectively, with 11 bases between them. The CDR3 consists of 12 residues. The CDR3 coding sequence is TGTGCCAGCACGACCGGAGGGGAGACCCAGTACTTC. Its translation: CASTTGGETQYF.

The chain joins TRBV7-8 to TRBJ1-3; no firm D call. The V and J ends lost 3 bases and 12 bases respectively, with 24 bases between them. Germline CDR1 reads SGHVS; CDR2 reads FQNEAQ. This CDR3 contains 16 residues. The CDR3 spells CASSLGTLNTEAIIYF. The CDR3, as DNA: TGTGCCAGCAGCTTGGGAACGCTGAACACTGAAGCTATCATATATTTT.

This clonotype occurred many times. The V and J genes are TRBV7-8 and TRBJ1-3, with 8 bases aligning to TRBD1. CDR1 and CDR2 from the germline V gene are SGHVS and FQNEAQ. This CDR3 comprises 13 residues. J was trimmed by 10 bases and V by 3 bases; bases with no gene match: 5. The CDR3 region is CASSFQGATTIYF. The CDR3 nucleotides are TGTGCCAGCAGCTTCCAGGGGGCTACTACCATATATTTT.

This clonotype was recorded a few times. This sequence joins TRBV15 and TRBJ2-7; 8 nucleotides line up with TRBD1. The CDR3 is 16 amino acids. V lost 5 bases and J lost 1; bases outside the gene matches: 10. CDR1 LNHNV and CDR2 YYDKDF come from the germline V gene (reference sequence). The CDR3: CATSHSSGTGSYEQYF. In DNA form, the CDR3 reads TGTGCCACCAGCCACTCTTCCGGGACAGGTTCCTACGAGCAGTACTTC.

V is TRBV5-5 and J is TRBJ2-7; 10 nucleotides match TRBD1. CDR1 is SGHKS, CDR2 YYEKEE, per germline (reference sequence). V dropped 4 bases and J dropped 0; count of bases not matched to a gene: 13. CDR3 length: 18 amino acids. CDR3 sequence: CASSQTRTGGVFSYEQYF. CDR3 nucleotides: TGTGCCAGCAGCCAGACCCGGACAGGGGGAGTTTTCTCCTACGAGCAGTACTTC.

This clonotype was observed many times. The rearrangement joins TRBV20-1 to TRBJ1-4; a weak D match, TRBD1 (5 bases). Germline-derived CDR1 and CDR2 are DFQATT and SNEGSKA (reference sequence). Deletions cut 6 bases from V and 4 bases from J, with 12 bases between. There are 13 residues in the CDR3. CDR3 region: CSATDSFNEKLFF. CDR3 DNA: TGCAGTGCCACTGACAGTTTTAATGAAAAACTGTTTTTT.

About this clonotype itself: The limits of the CDR3 on the DNA are not certain, so only TCRdb's listed CDR3 is given. The V gene is TRBV7-2, the J gene TRBJ2-5; no check of the table's D call, TRBD2, against the DNA was made. Germline lookup yields CDR1 SGHTA and CDR2 FQGNSA. The CDR3 spans 16 residues, counting both ends. The chain's CDR3 is CASGRGGFTPPLWQYF.